This TCR beta chain was sequenced during a study of vaccination and CD4 T cells after COVID-19. This CDR3 contains 14 residues. Trimming removed 6 bases at V and 1 base at J, with 15 bases between. CDR1 and CDR2 from the germline V gene are DFQATT and SNEGSKA (reference sequence). An Oncomine TCR Beta short-read assay was used to sequence the DNA from cultured CD4+ T cells. A single record per CDR3 protein comes from TCRdb applying MiXCR to the PCR reads. The profile shows about 11,000 distinct CDR3 sequences, over 25% of them singletons. This clonotype counts as large. No antigen is known for it. The sample's treatment: roughly 10-day PBMC culture with coronavirus spike peptide pools or control peptides (ViraFEST assay).

This chain uses TRBV20-1 with TRBJ1-1; no firm D call. This specimen was CD4+ T cells from blood, cultured in vitro, taken after SARS-CoV-2 vaccination. The receptor was derived from a human donor who had recovered from COVID-19. The CDR3 loop is CSAHRAHRNTEAFF. CDR3 coding DNA: TGCAGTGCCCACCGGGCCCATCGGAACACTGAAGCTTTCTTT.